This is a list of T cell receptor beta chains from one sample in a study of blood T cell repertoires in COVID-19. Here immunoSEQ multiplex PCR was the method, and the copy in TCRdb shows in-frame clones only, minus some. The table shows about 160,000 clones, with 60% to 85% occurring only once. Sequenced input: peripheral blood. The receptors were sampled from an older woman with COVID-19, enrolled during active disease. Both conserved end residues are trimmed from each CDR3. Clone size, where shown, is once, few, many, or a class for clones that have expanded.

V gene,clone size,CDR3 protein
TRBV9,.,ASSLGQANYGYT
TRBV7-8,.,ASSLGDYSYNEQF
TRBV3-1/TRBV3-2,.,ASSPSGQYNSPLH
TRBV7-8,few,ASSRGTVGTEAF
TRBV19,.,ASSNEGVIGEAF
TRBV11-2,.,ASTILGTDYGYT
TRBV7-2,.,ASSPRVLATGELF
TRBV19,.,ASSMGTGVREQF
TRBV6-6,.,ASRPLVEASWAF
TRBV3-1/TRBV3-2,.,ASSHGAGSGELF
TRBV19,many,ASSIQGATEAF
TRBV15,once,ATSRGLAGGPGTGELF
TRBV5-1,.,ASSLFGDEKLF
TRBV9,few,ASSTGLYNEQF
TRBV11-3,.,ASSITGSSYNEQF
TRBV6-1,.,ASSESPGGVGYGYT
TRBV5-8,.,ASSLARQPHSNQPQH
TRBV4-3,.,ASSLERAPQETQY
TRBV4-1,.,ASSRAVGGAYNEQF
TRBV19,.,ASSIRPGPSGMTYEQY
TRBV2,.,ASSEEVRGEQF
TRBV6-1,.,ASSEGTSGSGETQY
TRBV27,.,ASTLVGVGSQPQH
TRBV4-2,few,ASSQEGAGADSPLH
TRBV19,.,ASRWATNTEAF
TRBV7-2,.,ASSSNPSGLSTDTQY
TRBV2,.,ASSVVSGNTIY
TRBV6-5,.,ASRPGQGIYEQY
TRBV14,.,ASSQESRGLALGETQY
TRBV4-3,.,ASSQGSGTDTQY
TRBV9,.,ASSPQGTGSHEQY
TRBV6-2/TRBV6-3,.,ASSYGQQETQY
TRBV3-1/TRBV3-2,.,ASSQVPTDQETQY
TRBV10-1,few,ASSPQAGQGKKTGELF
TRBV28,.,ASSLYPQGADTQY
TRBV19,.,ASSPPPQNQPQH
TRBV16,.,ASVRANSGGEQF
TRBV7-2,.,ASSLWTVNNEQF
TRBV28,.,ASSLGTSGSEQY
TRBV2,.,ASNRLADQETQY
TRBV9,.,ASSAHRNTEAF
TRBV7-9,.,ASSRAIAATSSYNEQF
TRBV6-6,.,ASRSRDTSNYGYT
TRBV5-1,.,ASSATGRAMNTEAF
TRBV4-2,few,ASSHATGDPREKLF
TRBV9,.,ASSVSPTVTESYGYT
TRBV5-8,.,ASSFTGTGELF
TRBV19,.,ASSTRDRGPDTQY
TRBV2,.,ARRASGRQETQY
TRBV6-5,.,ASSFGQGIGEQY
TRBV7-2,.,ASSFRGETEAF
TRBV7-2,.,ASSAGLTNQPQH